This T cell receptor beta chain is drawn from a study of cytomegalovirus exposure and HLA in healthy donors. Findings and limits, study-wide: Earlier findings revealed that most TCR beta V segments proved productive either about 87% or about 30% of the time. Across HLA loci, a later analysis found differing TCR association rates, with DRB1 most and HLA-C fewest. A later analysis found most CMV-associated TCR beta chains apparently HLA-restricted.

A remark on this clone: The antigen remains unidentified.

PCR primers comprised 60 Vbeta and 13 Jbeta primers. Profiled with immunoSEQ multiplex PCR; TCRdb holds only in-frame clones, not every one. Of about 190,000 clones in the sample, about 85% were seen once. The germline V gene has CDR1 SQVTM and CDR2 ANQGSEA. Trimming removed 6 bases from V and 2 bases from J; junction bases left unmatched: 11. There are 15 residues in the CDR3. V and J are TRBV29-1 and TRBJ2-5; 8 positions agree with TRBD2. Sequenced material: PBMCs. The receptor's source is a boy between 2 and 10 years old in good health and CMV-seronegative. As DNA, the CDR3 is TGCAGCGTGCAATCCCCCGGGAGGGGTCAAGAGACCCAGTACTTC. Translation: CSVQSPGRGQETQYF.